The 21 T cell receptor beta chains presented below share a single source sample, sequenced in a study of T cell repertoires in cytomegalovirus infection. TCRdb re-called the reads with MiXCR, one entry per CDR3 protein. The sample holds approximately 990,000 distinct CDR3 sequences; approximately 31% are singletons and the top ten take around an eighth. Which antigens these TCRs recognize remains unknown. Source: cultured CD8+ T cells from PBMCs, taken from culture after CMV antigen stimulation. The receptors were sampled from a human donor in good health (CMV status not recorded). Some clones in this sample may be carry-over from other donors' samples.

The chain uses TRBV18 and TRBJ2-1; D might be TRBD1 or TRBD2, each matching 5 bases. The length of the CDR3 is 16 residues. Trimming took off 3 bases at V and 3 bases at J, with 15 bases between the two ends. The germline V gene has CDR1 KGHSH and CDR2 LQKENI. In DNA, the CDR3 is TGTGCCAGCTCACCGTCCGTGGGACCCAACTACAATGAGCAGTTCTTC. As protein: CASSPSVGPNYNEQFF.

As to this clonotype: A read error is possible here, since a much larger clone lies one base away. V gene TRBV7-2 combines with J gene TRBJ2-2; D not resolved. The germline V gene has CDR1 SGHTA and CDR2 FQGNSA. The CDR3 consists of 17 residues. With 5 bases removed from V and 0 bases from J, the gap between germline ends came to 16 bases. The CDR3 nucleotides read TGTGCCAGCAGCCTAAAGGCGAGGAAAACGAACACCGGGGAGCTGTTTTTT. It yields the protein CASSLKARKTNTGELFF. Filled out from reference TRBV7-2 and TRBJ2-2, the complete variable domain reads GAGVSQSPSNKVTEKGKDVELRCDPISGHTALYWYRQSLGQGLEFLIYFQGNSAPDKSGLPSDRFSAERTGGSVSTLTIQRTQQEDSAVYLCASSLKARKTNTGELFFGEGSRLTVL.

The V call is TRBV6-6, the J call TRBJ2-1, with 8 positions matching TRBD1. J gave up 4 bases and V 7 bases, and 9 bases lay outside the gene matches. The CDR3 sequence is 15 residues long. In germline, CDR1 is MNHNY, CDR2 SVGAGI (reference sequence). The DNA for the CDR3 is TGTGCCAGCACCCTCACAGGGGGAAGGTACAATGAGCAGTTCTTC. Its protein is CASTLTGGRYNEQFF.

This clonotype was found many times. This sequence joins TRBV7-2 and TRBJ2-5; D perhaps matches TRBD1 (6 bases). The V end lost 2 bases, the J end lost 0 bases, and 10 bases lay between the germline ends. Germline V gene sequence: CDR1 SGHTA, CDR2 FQGNSA. The CDR3 has 15 residues. CDR3 protein: CASSLPDSYQETQYF. The CDR3 nucleotides are TGTGCCAGCAGCTTACCGGACAGCTACCAAGAGACCCAGTACTTC.

This clonotype was seen more than once but under ten times. The chain employs TRBV4-1 and TRBJ1-5; 9 nucleotides line up with TRBD1. The CDR3 covers 16 residues. With 1 base clipped from V and 4 bases from J, the junction kept 5 bases outside the gene matches. Per germline, CDR1 MGHRA and CDR2 YSYEKL. This CDR3 is CASSQGAGTGNQPQHF. CDR3 coding DNA: TGCGCCAGCAGCCAAGGAGCCGGGACAGGGAATCAGCCCCAGCATTTT.

V gene TRBV27 combines with J gene TRBJ2-3; 8 nucleotides match TRBD2. With 4 bases clipped from V and 6 bases from J, the junction kept 9 bases outside the gene matches. CDR1 MNHEY and CDR2 SMNVEV come from the germline V gene (reference sequence). This CDR3 spans 15 amino acids. CDR3 residues: CASSSIAGTPDTQYF. CDR3 DNA sequence: TGTGCCAGCAGTTCCATAGCGGGGACCCCCGATACGCAGTATTTT.

The V gene is TRBV15, the J gene TRBJ1-1; D is unresolved. Germline V lookup: CDR1 LNHNV, CDR2 YYDKDF (reference sequence). V lost 7 bases and J 1 base, leaving 10 bases between the germline ends. The CDR3 extends over 13 amino acids. CDR3 nucleotides: TGTGCCACCACAGTATCTAAGAACACTGAAGCTTTCTTT. Protein product: CATTVSKNTEAFF.

The gene calls are TRBV7-9 and TRBJ2-1; TRBD1 might be the D (6 bases). Trimming stripped 5 bases from V and 0 bases from J, with 17 bases between. The CDR3 sequence is 17 residues long. Germline V lookup: CDR1 SEHNR, CDR2 FQNEAQ (reference sequence). CDR3 sequence reads: CASSLPTGYFSYNEQFF. Written as DNA, the CDR3 is TGTGCCAGCAGCCTCCCTACAGGGTACTTCTCCTACAATGAGCAGTTCTTC.

This clonotype was picked up a small number of times. A junction boundary mismatches the germline segment, possibly from a read error. The chain employs TRBV6-1 and TRBJ1-5; weak D call: TRBD1 (5 bases). Germline V CDR1 and CDR2: MNHNS, SASEGT. The CDR3 runs 15 residues. As DNA, the CDR3 is TGTGCCAGTAGTGACACTGAACAGGTTCCTCAGCCCCAGCATTTT. Protein sequence: CASSDTEQVPQPQHF.

This clonotype has a single count. Relative to the germline gene, one junction end is altered; a read error may explain this. The chain has TRBV12-3 or TRBV12-4 and TRBJ2-2; D perhaps matches TRBD2 (5 bases). The CDR3 length is 15 residues. CDR3 nucleotide sequence: TGTGTCAGCAGTACCCGGAGGCTAGGTCCCGGGGAGCTGTTTTTT. This gives the protein CVSSTRRLGPGELFF.

About this clonotype itself: A much larger clone sits a single nucleotide away, making a read error possible. The V and J genes are TRBV6-5 and TRBJ1-5; no clear D. CDR1 is MNHEY and CDR2 is SVGAGI in the germline V gene. The length of the CDR3 is 12 residues. The CDR3 DNA sequence: TGTGCCAACAGTTCCTGGAATCAGCCCCAGCATTTT. Translation: CANSSWNQPQHF.

This clonotype was counted many times. The V and J genes are TRBV27 and TRBJ2-1; 7 nucleotides align to TRBD2. This CDR3 is built from 13 residues. Germline V gene data show CDR1 as MNHEY and CDR2 as SMNVEV (reference sequence). V was pared by 6 bases and J by 6 bases, with 5 bases of the junction left unmatched. The CDR3 spells CASSLSGVNEQFF. CDR3 bases: TGTGCCAGCAGCCTAAGCGGGGTCAATGAGCAGTTCTTC.

The chain carries TRBV7-6 and TRBJ2-5; D is ambiguous. This CDR3 spans 15 amino acids. Trimming removed 1 base from V and 2 bases from J, with 11 bases in between. Germline V CDR1 and CDR2: SGHVS, FNYEAQ. The CDR3 region is CASSLEWPGQETQYF. CDR3 coding DNA: TGTGCCAGCAGCTTAGAGTGGCCAGGTCAAGAGACCCAGTACTTC.

The CDR3 sequence is CASSSPGQANQPQHF. CDR3 coding DNA: TGTGCCAGCAGCTCCCCTGGGCAGGCTAATCAGCCCCAGCATTTT. This chain uses TRBV11-2 with TRBJ1-5; D is uncertain. The germline V and J ends were trimmed by 4 bases and 4 bases, with 14 bases remaining between them. Germline lookup yields CDR1 SGHAT and CDR2 FQNNGV. The CDR3 runs to 15 residues.

This clonotype was observed a handful of times. The chain carries TRBV6-2 or TRBV6-3 and TRBJ2-5; TRBD2 matches at 13 bases. The CDR3 spans 15 residues. The ends lost 6 bases at V and 3 bases at J; junction bases unmatched: 4. From germline, CDR1 is MNHEY and CDR2 SVGEGT. As DNA, the CDR3 is TGTGCCAGCAGCCGCGGGACTAGCGGGGAAGAGACCCAGTACTTC. Protein: CASSRGTSGEETQYF.

The V gene is TRBV20-1, the J gene TRBJ2-1; possibly TRBD2 for D (5 bases). Germline V gene data show CDR1 as DFQATT and CDR2 as SNEGSKA (reference sequence). The CDR3 runs 15 residues. V was cut by 6 bases and J by 0 bases, with 15 bases left in between. CDR3 sequence (DNA): TGCAGTGCCGTCCTAGAGGGAAACTCCTACAATGAGCAGTTCTTC. The encoded protein is CSAVLEGNSYNEQFF.

Many counts were recorded for this clonotype. The chain joins TRBV7-8 to TRBJ1-1; TRBD1 is a possible D gene (5 bases). V was clipped by 1 base and J by 4 bases, with 16 bases between them. The CDR3 has 16 amino acids. CDR1 and CDR2 (germline): SGHVS, FQNEAQ. CDR3 sequence reads: CASSLEEGNRGTEAFF. The CDR3 nucleotides are TGTGCCAGCAGCTTAGAGGAGGGGAATCGGGGCACTGAAGCTTTCTTT.

The sample holds a few counts of this clonotype. The V call is TRBV12-3 or TRBV12-4, the J call TRBJ2-1; D gene uncertain. The V end lost 6 bases, the J end lost 9 bases, and 9 bases lay between the germline ends. CDR3 length: 11 residues. CDR3 nucleotides: TGTGCCAGCAGACTCGAGGCTGAGCAGTTCTTC. It codes for CASRLEAEQFF.

The genes are TRBV6-5 and TRBJ2-3; D uncertain. CDR3 length: 14 residues. Per germline, CDR1 MNHEY and CDR2 SVGAGI. V was shortened by 2 bases and J by 3 bases, with 9 bases between the two germline ends. The CDR3 DNA is TGTGCCAGCAGTTACGTTCGCTTTACAGATACGCAGTATTTT. This translates into CASSYVRFTDTQYF.

This clonotype was seen ten or more times. CDR3 loop: CASSSSGRYGYTF. The CDR3 DNA reads TGTGCCAGCAGCTCATCGGGACGGTATGGCTACACCTTC. The V call is TRBV7-8, the J call TRBJ1-2; possibly TRBD1 for D (5 bases). This CDR3 comprises 13 residues. Per germline, CDR1 SGHVS and CDR2 FQNEAQ. V lost 4 bases and J 5 bases, leaving 11 bases between the germline ends.

The CDR3 region has the DNA TGTGCCAGCAGCGCAAAGATCGGGAGTGCCGGCACAGATACGCAGTATTTT. This gives the protein CASSAKIGSAGTDTQYF. This rearrangement joins TRBV9 to TRBJ2-3; TRBD2 might be the D (6 bases). This CDR3 comprises 17 residues. Germline CDR1 is SGDLS and CDR2 is YYNGEE. V dropped 3 bases and J dropped 1 base, with 18 bases sitting between them.